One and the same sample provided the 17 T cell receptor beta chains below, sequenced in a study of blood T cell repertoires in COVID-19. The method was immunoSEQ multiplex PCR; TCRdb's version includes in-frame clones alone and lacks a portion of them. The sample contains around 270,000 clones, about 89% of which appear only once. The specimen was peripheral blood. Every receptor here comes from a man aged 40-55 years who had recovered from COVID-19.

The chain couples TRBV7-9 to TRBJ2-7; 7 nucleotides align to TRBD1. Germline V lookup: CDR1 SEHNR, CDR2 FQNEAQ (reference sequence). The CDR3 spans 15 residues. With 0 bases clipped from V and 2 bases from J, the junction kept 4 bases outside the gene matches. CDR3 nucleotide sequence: TGTGCCAGCAGCTTAGCACAGGGGACCACCTACGAGCAGTACTTC. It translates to CASSLAQGTTYEQYF.

The CDR3 nucleotides read TGTGCCAGCAGCAAAGAAGGTAGCAGAGAATACAATGAGCAGTTCTTC. This translates into CASSKEGSREYNEQFF. This chain links TRBV21-1 with TRBJ2-1; TRBD2 was called by the table and not checked on the DNA. TRBV21-1 is classified as a pseudogene. The CDR3 sequence is 16 residues long.

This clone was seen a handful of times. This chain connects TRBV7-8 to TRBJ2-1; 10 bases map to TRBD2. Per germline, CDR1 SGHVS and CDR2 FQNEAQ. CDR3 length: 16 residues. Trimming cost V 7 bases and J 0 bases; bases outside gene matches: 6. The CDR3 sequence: CASIAGGTSSYNEQFF. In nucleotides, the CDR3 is TGTGCCAGCATAGCGGGAGGAACGAGCTCCTACAATGAGCAGTTCTTC.

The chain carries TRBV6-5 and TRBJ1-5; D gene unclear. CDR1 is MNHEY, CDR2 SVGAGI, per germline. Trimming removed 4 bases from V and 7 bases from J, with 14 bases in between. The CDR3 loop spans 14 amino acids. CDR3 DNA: TGTGCCAGCAGTTCGCAGAGGGCATGGCAGCCCCAGCATTTT. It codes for CASSSQRAWQPQHF.

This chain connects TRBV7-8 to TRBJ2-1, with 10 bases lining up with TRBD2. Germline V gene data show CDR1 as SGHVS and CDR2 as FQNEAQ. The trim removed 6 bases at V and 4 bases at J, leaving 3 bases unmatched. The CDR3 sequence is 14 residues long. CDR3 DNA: TGTGCCAGCAGAACTAGCGGGGAATACAATGAGCAGTTCTTC. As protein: CASRTSGEYNEQFF.

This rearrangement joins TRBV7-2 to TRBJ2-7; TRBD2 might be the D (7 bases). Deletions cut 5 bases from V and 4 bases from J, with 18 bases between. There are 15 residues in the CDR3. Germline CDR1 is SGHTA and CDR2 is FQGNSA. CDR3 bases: TGTGCCAGCAGCCCTGGGGCGGGGGCACGGTACGAGCAGTACTTC. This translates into CASSPGAGARYEQYF.

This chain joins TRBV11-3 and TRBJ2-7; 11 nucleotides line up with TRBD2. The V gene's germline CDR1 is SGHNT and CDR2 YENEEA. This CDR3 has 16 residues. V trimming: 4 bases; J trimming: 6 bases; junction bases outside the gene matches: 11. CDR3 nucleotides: TGTGCCAGCAGCTCGAAGAGGGGACTAGCGGCGCGCGAGCAGTACTTC. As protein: CASSSKRGLAAREQYF.

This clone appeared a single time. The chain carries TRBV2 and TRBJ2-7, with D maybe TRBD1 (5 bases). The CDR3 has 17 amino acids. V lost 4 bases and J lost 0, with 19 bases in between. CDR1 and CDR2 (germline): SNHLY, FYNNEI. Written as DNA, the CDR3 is TGTGCCAGCAGTGGTTTGTCTTGGGGCAGGGACTCCTACGAGCAGTACTTC. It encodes CASSGLSWGRDSYEQYF.

Here the CDR3 reads CASHRGDTIYF. CDR3 DNA sequence: TGTGCCAGTCACCGGGGAGACACCATATATTTT. The chain couples TRBV6-5 to TRBJ1-3, with D unresolved. Germline lookup yields CDR1 MNHEY and CDR2 SVGAGI. Trimming removed 9 bases at V and 8 bases at J, with 11 bases between. The length of the CDR3 is 11 residues.

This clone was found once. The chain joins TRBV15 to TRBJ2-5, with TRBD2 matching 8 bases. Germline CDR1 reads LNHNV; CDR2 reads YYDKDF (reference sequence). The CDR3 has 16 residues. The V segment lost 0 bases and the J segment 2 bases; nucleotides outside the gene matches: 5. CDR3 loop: CATSRDMGLVQETQYF. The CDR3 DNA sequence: TGTGCCACCAGCAGAGATATGGGACTAGTTCAAGAGACCCAGTACTTC.

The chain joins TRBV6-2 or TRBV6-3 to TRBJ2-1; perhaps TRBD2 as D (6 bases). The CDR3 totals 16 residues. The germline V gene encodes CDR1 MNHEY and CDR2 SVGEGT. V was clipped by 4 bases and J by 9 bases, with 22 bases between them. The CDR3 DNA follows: TGTGCCAGCAGTTGGAGCAGACTAGTCTCCCCCCGTGAGCAGTTCTTC. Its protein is CASSWSRLVSPREQFF.

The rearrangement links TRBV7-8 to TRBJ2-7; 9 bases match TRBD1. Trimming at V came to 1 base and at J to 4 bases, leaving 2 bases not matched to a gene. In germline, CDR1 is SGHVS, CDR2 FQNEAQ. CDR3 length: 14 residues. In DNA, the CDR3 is TGTGCCAGCAGCTTAGGACAGGGGGGGTACGAGCAGTACTTC. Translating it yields CASSLGQGGYEQYF.

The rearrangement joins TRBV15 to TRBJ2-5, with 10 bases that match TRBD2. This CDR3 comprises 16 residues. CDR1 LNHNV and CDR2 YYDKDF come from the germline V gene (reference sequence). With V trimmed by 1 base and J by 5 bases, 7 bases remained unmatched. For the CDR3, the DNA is TGTGCCACCAGCAGAGGGCATAGCGGGGGGTATGAGACCCAGTACTTC. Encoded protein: CATSRGHSGGYETQYF.

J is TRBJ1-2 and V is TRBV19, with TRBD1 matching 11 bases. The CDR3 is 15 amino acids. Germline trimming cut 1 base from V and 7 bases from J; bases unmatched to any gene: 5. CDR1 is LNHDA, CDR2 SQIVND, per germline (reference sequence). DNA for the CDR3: TGTGCCAGTAGTATAGTAGGACAGGGGGCGCGTGGCTACACCTTC. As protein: CASSIVGQGARGYTF. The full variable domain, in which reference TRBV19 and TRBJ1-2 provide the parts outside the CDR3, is DGGITQSPKYLFRKEGQNVTLSCEQNLNHDAMYWYRQDPGQGLRLIYYSQIVNDFQKGDIAEGYSVSREKKESFPLTVTSAQKNPTAFYLCASSIVGQGARGYTFGSGTRLTVV.

CDR3 amino acids: CASSLDPRTQFF. The DNA for the CDR3 is TGTGCCAGCAGCTTAGACCCTAGAACCCAGTTCTTC. The rearrangement joins TRBV7-6 to TRBJ2-1, with D hard to call. Germline V gives CDR1 SGHVS, CDR2 FNYEAQ. This CDR3 is built from 12 residues. Trimming took 1 base from V and 13 from J, leaving 11 bases between them.

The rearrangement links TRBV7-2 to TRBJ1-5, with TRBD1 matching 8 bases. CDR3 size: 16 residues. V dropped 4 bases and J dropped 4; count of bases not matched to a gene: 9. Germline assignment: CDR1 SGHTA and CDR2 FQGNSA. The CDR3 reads CASSSLGQGRNQPQHF. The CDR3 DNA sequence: TGTGCCAGCAGCTCGCTAGGACAGGGTCGGAATCAGCCCCAGCATTTT.

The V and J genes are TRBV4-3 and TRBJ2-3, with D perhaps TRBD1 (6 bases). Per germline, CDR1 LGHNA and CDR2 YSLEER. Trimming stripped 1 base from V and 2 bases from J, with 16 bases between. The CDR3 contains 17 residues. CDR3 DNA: TGCGCCAGCAGCCAAGTTATTCCGGACAGTTTCACAGATACGCAGTATTTT. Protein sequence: CASSQVIPDSFTDTQYF.